This note documents a single T cell receptor beta chain sequence. In the authors' methods: Reference gene primer amplification gave estimated nucleated cell counts. Only in-frame clones appear in the TCRdb table, and some are missing; sequencing was by immunoSEQ multiplex PCR. From that table come the V and J calls and clone size; the DNA was used to work out D and trimming. The table has some 94,000 clones, around nine tenths seen once; the top ten hold roughly 18%. V was cut by 1 base and J by 2 bases, with 15 bases left in between. The CDR3 contains 16 residues. Germline lookup yields CDR1 LNHDA and CDR2 SQIVND (reference sequence). The data are from a study of blood T cell repertoires in COVID-19. Background on the study: Donors in the United States, Italy and Spain gave samples during acute or convalescent COVID-19.

Enrolment of Seattle patients took place during active infection, and they were followed longitudinally. The TCR was taken from a woman in her fifties or sixties with COVID-19, enrolled during active disease. The chain carries TRBV19 and TRBJ2-7, with TRBD1 as a possible D gene (5 bases). Sequences were obtained from peripheral blood. The CDR3 region has the DNA TGTGCCAGTAGTATAGCCGGTTATTTAGGGGCCTACGAGCAGTACTTC. Protein: CASSIAGYLGAYEQYF.